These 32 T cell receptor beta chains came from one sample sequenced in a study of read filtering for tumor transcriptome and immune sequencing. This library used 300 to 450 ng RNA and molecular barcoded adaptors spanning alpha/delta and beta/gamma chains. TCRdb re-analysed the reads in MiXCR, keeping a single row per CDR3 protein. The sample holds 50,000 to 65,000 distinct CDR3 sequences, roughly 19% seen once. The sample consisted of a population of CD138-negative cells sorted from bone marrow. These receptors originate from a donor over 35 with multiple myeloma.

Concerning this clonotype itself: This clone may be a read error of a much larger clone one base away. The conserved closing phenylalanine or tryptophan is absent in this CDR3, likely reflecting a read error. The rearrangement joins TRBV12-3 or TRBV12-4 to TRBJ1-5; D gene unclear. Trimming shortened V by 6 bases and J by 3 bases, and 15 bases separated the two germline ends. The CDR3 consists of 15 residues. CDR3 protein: CASSSLGHNNQPQHS. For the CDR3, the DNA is TGTGCCAGCAGCTCCCTGGGTCATAACAATCAGCCCCAGCATTCT.

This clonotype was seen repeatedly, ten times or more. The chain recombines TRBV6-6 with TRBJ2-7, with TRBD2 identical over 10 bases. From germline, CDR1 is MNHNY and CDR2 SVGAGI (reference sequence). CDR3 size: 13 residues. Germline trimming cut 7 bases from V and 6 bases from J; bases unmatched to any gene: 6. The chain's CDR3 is CASTPLAGVEQYF. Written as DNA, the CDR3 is TGTGCCAGCACCCCCCTAGCGGGAGTCGAGCAGTACTTC.

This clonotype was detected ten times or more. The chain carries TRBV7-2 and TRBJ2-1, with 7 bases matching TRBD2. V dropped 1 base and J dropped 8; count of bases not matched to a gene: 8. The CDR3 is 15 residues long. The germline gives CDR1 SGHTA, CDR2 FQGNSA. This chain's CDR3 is CASSLGDTSVDEQFF. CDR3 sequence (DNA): TGTGCCAGCAGCTTAGGCGATACTAGCGTGGATGAGCAGTTCTTC.

In nucleotides, the CDR3 is TGCAGTGCTAGACGTCCCGGGACAGGTTTGAACACTGAAGCTTTCTTT. This codes for CSARRPGTGLNTEAFF. This chain joins TRBV20-1 and TRBJ1-1, with 8 bases aligning to TRBD1. This CDR3 has 16 amino acids. The V gene end was trimmed by 2 bases and the J gene end by 0 bases; junction bases not matched to a gene: 8. Germline CDR1 and CDR2: DFQATT and SNEGSKA (reference sequence).

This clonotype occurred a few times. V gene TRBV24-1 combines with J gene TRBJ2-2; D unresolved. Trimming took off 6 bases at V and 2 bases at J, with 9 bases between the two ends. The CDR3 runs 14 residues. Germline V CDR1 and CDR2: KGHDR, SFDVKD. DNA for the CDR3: TGTGCCACCAGTCCGGGCATAAACACCGGGGAGCTGTTTTTT. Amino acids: CATSPGINTGELFF.

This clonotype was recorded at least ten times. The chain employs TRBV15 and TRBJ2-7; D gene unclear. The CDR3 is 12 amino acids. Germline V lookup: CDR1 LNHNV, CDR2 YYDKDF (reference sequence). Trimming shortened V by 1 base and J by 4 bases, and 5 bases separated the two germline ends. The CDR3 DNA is TGTGCCACCAGCAGAGGTGAATACGAGCAGTACTTC. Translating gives CATSRGEYEQYF.

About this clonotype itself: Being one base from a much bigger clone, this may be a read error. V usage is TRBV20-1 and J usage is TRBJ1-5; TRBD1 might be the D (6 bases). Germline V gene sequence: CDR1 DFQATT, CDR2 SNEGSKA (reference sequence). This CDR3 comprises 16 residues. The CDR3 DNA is TGCAGTGCAGAACGACACGGACAGTACGGCAATCGGCCCCAGCATTTT. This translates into CSAERHGQYGNRPQHF.

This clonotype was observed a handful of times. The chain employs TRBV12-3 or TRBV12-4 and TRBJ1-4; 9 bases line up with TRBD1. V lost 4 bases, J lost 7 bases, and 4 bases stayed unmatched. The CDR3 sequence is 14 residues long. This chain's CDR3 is CASSWGQGREKLFF. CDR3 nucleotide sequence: TGTGCCAGCAGTTGGGGACAGGGACGTGAAAAACTGTTTTTT.

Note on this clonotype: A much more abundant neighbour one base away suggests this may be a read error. CDR3 protein: CSASTGYGGPQHF. The CDR3 coding sequence is TGCAGCGCGTCCACAGGATACGGCGGGCCCCAGCATTTT. This rearrangement joins TRBV29-1 to TRBJ1-5; weak D call: TRBD1 (5 bases). Germline V lookup: CDR1 SQVTM, CDR2 ANQGSEA. The CDR3 is made up of 13 amino acids. The V and J ends lost 7 bases and 9 bases respectively, with 19 bases between them.

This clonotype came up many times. The DNA of the CDR3 is TGTGCCAGCTCACTCAGCCTCACAGATACGCAGTATTTT. It specifies CASSLSLTDTQYF. The chain links TRBV18 to TRBJ2-3; D unresolved. The CDR3 runs 13 residues. The V gene lost 4 bases and the J gene lost 2 bases, with 7 bases spanning the gap. The V gene's germline CDR1 is KGHSH and CDR2 LQKENI.

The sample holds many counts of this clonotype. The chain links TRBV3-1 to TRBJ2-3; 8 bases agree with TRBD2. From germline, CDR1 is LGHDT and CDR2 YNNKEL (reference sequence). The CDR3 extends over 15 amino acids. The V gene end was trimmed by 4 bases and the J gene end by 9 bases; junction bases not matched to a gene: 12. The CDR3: CASSPQGGGTGTQYF. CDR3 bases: TGTGCCAGCAGCCCCCAAGGCGGGGGGACCGGAACGCAGTATTTT.

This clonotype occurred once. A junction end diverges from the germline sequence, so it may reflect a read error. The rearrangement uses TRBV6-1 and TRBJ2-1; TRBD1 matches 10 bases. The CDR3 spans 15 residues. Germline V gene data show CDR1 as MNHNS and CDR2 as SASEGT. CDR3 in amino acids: CPSRGWGTGVNEQFF. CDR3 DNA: TGTCCCAGCAGGGGGTGGGGGACAGGGGTGAATGAGCAGTTCTTC.

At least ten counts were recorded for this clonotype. The chain's CDR3 is CASRATGFGANVLTF. CDR3 coding DNA: TGTGCCAGCAGAGCCACAGGGTTTGGGGCCAACGTCCTGACTTTC. The chain joins TRBV28 to TRBJ2-6; D may be TRBD1 (6 bases). Trimming cost V 6 bases and J 3 bases, with 12 bases left between them. This CDR3 is built from 15 residues. Per the germline V gene, CDR1 is MDHEN and CDR2 is SYDVKM. Looking up the rest from reference TRBV28 and TRBJ2-6 gives the full variable domain: DVKVTQSSRYLVKRTGEKVFLECVQDMDHENMFWYRQDPGLGLRLIYFSYDVKMKEKGDIPEGYSVSREKKERFSLILESASTNQTSMYLCASRATGFGANVLTFGAGSRLTVL.

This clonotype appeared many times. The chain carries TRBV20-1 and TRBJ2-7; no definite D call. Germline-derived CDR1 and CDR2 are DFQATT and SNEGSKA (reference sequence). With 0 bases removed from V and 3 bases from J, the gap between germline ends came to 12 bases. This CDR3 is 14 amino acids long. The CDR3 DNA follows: TGCAGTGCTAGAGAGACCGCGTCCGGCTACGAGCAGTACTTC. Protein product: CSARETASGYEQYF.

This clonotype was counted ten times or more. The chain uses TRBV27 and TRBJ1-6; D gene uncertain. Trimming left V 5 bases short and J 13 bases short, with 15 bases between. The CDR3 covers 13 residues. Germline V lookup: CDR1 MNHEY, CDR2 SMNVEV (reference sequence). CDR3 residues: CASSPSDGYPLHF. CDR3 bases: TGTGCCAGCAGTCCCTCGGACGGATATCCCCTCCACTTT.

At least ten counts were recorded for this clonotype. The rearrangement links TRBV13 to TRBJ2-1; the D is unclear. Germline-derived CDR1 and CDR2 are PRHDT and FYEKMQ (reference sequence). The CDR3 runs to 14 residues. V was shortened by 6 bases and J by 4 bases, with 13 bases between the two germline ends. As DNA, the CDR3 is TGTGCCAGCAGACTCGGGCAGTTTTACAATGAGCAGTTCTTC. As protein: CASRLGQFYNEQFF.

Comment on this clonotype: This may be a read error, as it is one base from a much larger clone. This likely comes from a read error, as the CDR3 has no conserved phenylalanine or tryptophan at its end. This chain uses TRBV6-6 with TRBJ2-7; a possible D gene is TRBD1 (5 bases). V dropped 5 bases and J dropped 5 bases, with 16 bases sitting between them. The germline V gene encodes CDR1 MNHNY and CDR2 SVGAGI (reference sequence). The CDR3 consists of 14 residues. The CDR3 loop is CASSKQDTPNEQYL. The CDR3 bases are TGTGCCAGCAGTAAGCAGGACACCCCCAACGAGCAGTACCTC.

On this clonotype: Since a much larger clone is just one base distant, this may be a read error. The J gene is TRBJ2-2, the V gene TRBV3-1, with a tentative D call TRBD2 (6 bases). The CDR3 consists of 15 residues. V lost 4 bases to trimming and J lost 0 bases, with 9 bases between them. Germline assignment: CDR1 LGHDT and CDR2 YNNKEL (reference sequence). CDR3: CASSRGGANTGELFF. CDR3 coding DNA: TGTGCCAGCAGCCGGGGCGGGGCGAACACCGGGGAGCTGTTTTTT.

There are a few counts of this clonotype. CDR3 DNA: TGTGCCAGCAGCTCGGACAGTCCCTACGAGCAGTACTTC. Encoded protein: CASSSDSPYEQYF. The rearrangement links TRBV7-9 to TRBJ2-7; a possible D gene is TRBD1 (6 bases). Per germline, CDR1 SEHNR and CDR2 FQNEAQ (reference sequence). This CDR3 has 13 residues. V was cut by 4 bases and J by 2 bases, with 9 bases left in between.

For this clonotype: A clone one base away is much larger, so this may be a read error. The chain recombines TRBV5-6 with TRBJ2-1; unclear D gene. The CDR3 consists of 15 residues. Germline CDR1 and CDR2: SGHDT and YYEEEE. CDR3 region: CASSRHRVAYNAQFF. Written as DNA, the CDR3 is TGTGCCAGCAGCAGACATAGGGTGGCCTACAATGCGCAGTTCTTC.

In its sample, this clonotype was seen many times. CDR3 nucleotide sequence: TGCAGTGCTATTCGGTACAGGGAAACCGGGGAGCTGTTTTTT. Protein sequence: CSAIRYRETGELFF. The gene calls are TRBV20-1 and TRBJ2-2; maybe TRBD1 (6 bases). The CDR3 has 14 amino acids. CDR1 is DFQATT, CDR2 SNEGSKA, per germline (reference sequence). Between the trimmed V and J ends, which lost 4 bases and 5 bases, there was a span of 14 bases.

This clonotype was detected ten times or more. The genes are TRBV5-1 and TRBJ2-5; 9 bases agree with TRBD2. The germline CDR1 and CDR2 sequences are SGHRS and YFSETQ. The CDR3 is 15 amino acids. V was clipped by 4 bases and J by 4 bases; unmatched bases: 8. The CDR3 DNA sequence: TGCGCCAGCAGCATTAGCGGGAGAGGGTTAGAGACCCAGTACTTC. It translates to CASSISGRGLETQYF.

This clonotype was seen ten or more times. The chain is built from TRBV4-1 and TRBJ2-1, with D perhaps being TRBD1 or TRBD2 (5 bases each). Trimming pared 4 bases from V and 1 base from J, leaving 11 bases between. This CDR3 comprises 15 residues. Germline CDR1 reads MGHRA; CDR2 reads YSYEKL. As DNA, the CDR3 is TGCGCCAGCAGCCCGGGACCGGCGTCCTACAATGAGCAGTTCTTC. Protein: CASSPGPASYNEQFF.

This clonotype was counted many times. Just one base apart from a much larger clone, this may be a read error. CDR3 sequence reads: CASSATSGSYNEQFF. In DNA form, the CDR3 reads TGTGCCAGCAGCGCGACTAGCGGGAGCTACAATGAGCAGTTCTTC. V gene TRBV9 combines with J gene TRBJ2-1; TRBD2 aligns across 12 bases. Germline loops: CDR1 SGDLS, CDR2 YYNGEE. Losses at the gene ends were 3 bases for V and 3 bases for J; bases not matched to a gene: 1. The CDR3 contains 15 residues. Using reference TRBV9 and TRBJ2-1 for the parts outside the CDR3, the full variable domain is DSGVTQTPKHLITATGQRVTLRCSPRSGDLSVYWYQQSLDQGLQFLIQYYNGEERAKGNILERFSAQQFPDLHSELNLSSLELGDSALYFCASSATSGSYNEQFFGPGTRLTVL.

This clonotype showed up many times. The CDR3: CASSSTVTVEAFF. For the CDR3, the DNA is TGTGCCAGCAGTTCGACAGTGACCGTTGAAGCTTTCTTT. The chain joins TRBV12-3 or TRBV12-4 to TRBJ1-1; D perhaps matches TRBD1 (5 bases). CDR3 length equals 13 residues. The V and J ends lost 4 bases and 7 bases respectively, with 13 bases between them.

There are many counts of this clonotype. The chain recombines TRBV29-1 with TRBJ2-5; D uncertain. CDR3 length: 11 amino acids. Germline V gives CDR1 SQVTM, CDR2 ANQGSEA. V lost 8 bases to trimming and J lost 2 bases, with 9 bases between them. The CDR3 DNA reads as TGCAGCTTTGGACCGCAAGAGACCCAGTACTTC. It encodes CSFGPQETQYF.

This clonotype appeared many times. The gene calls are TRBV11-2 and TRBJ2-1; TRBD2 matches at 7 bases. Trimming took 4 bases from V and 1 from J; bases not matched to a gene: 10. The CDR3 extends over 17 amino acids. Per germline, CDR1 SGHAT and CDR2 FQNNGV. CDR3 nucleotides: TGTGCCAGCAGCTCCCAGTCAGCGGGATGGTCCTACAATGAGCAGTTCTTC. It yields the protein CASSSQSAGWSYNEQFF.

For the CDR3, the DNA is TGTGCCAGCAGCCTGGAGGGGGCGCTAAGCCGGGAGCTGTTTTTT. It is translated as CASSLEGALSRELFF. The rearrangement uses TRBV5-5 and TRBJ2-2, with D maybe TRBD1 (7 bases). The CDR3 has 15 residues. V was cut by 4 bases and J by 9 bases, with 19 bases left in between. The V gene's germline CDR1 is SGHKS and CDR2 YYEKEE (reference sequence).

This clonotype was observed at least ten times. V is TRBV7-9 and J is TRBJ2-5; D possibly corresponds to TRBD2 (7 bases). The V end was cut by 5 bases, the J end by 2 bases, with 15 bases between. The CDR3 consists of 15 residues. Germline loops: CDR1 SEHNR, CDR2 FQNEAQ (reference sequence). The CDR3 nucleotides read TGTGCCAGCAGCCCCAAGGGGGGGGGGCAAGAGACCCAGTACTTC. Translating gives CASSPKGGGQETQYF.

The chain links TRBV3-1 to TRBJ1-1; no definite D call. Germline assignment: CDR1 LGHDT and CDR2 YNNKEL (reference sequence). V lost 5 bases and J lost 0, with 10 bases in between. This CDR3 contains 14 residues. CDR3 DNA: TGTGCCAGCAGCGAACACGGGATGAACACTGAAGCTTTCTTT. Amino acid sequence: CASSEHGMNTEAFF.

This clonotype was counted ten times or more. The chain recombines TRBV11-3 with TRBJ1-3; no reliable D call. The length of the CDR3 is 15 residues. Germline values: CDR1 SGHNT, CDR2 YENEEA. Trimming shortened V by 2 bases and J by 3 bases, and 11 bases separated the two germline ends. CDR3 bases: TGTGCCAGCAGCTTAATGGCTACCTATGGAAACACCATATATTTT. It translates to CASSLMATYGNTIYF.

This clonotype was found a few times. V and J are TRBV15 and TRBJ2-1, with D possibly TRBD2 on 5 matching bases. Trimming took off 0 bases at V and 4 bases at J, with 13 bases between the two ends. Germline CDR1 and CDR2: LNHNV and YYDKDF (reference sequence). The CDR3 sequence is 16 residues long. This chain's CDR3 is CATSRELGSTYNEQFF. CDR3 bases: TGTGCCACCAGCAGAGAGTTGGGGAGTACGTACAATGAGCAGTTCTTC.